This T cell receptor beta chain appears in the sequencing data of a study of T cell repertoires in cytomegalovirus infection. For the study at large: In the study, CMV epitopes included recently identified HLA-C-restricted and well-studied HLA-B-restricted ones. CMV infection together with matching HLA type was indicated by public TCR beta signatures.

The CDR3 contains 13 residues. V gave up 6 bases and J gave up 6 bases, with 12 bases separating them. Germline V gene data show CDR1 as SGHAT and CDR2 as FQNNGV. This clonotype was observed a handful of times. Its antigen is not known. Using its own MiXCR run on the reads, TCRdb lists one record per CDR3 protein. The sample has approximately 260,000 distinct CDR3 sequences, under 25% seen once. The material was cultured PBMCs, obtained from culture after CMV antigen stimulation. The chain uses TRBV11-2 and TRBJ2-1; tentative D call: TRBD1 (5 bases). This sequence originates from a human donor in good health (CMV status not recorded). Some clones in this sample may be carry-over from other donors' samples. The CDR3 region is CASRGSRGNEQFF. Here the CDR3 DNA reads TGTGCCAGCAGGGGATCTAGGGGCAATGAGCAGTTCTTC.